What follows describes a single T cell receptor beta chain. A sample-barcoded 5' primer and a J-beta primer mix were used in a second PCR of roughly 6 to 12 cycles. Each cDNA molecule carried a tag from a template-switch adaptor that contained 12 random nucleotides. Via MiXCR, TCRdb re-called the 5' RACE reads, giving one row per CDR3 protein. The sample contains around 500,000 distinct CDR3 sequences, 45% to 55% of which appear only once. This CDR3 spans 15 amino acids. CDR1 and CDR2 from the germline V gene are SEHNR and FQNEAQ (reference sequence). Trimming took off 4 bases at V and 8 bases at J, with 15 bases between the two ends. This specimen comes from a study of blood T cells in healthy people across ages.

The rearrangement joins TRBV7-9 to TRBJ1-6; D not resolved. The sample consisted of blood. The sequence was obtained from an elderly man in good health. CDR3 protein: CASSSPVRRDSPLHF. The CDR3 DNA follows: TGTGCCAGCAGCTCGCCGGTGAGGCGGGATTCACCCCTCCACTTT.